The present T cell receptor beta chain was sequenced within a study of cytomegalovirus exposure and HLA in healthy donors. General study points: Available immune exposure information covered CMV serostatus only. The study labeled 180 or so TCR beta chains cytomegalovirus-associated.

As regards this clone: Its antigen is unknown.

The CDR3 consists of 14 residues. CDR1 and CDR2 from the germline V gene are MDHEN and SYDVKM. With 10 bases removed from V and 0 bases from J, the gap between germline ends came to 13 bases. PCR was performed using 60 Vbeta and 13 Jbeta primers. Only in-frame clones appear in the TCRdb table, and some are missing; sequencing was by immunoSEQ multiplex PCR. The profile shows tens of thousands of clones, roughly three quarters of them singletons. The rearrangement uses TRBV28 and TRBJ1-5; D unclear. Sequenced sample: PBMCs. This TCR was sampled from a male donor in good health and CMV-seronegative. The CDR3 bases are TGTGCCATCGTTCAGGATCATAGCAATCAGCCCCAGCATTTT. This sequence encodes CAIVQDHSNQPQHF.